The source of this T cell receptor beta chain is a study of identical twins. Broader study findings: Whereas memory repertoires showed no such difference, abundant cord blood beta clonotypes carried fewer insertions. Compared with models, monozygotic twins showed more out-of-frame TCR alpha sharing.

The length of the CDR3 is 15 residues. V lost 0 bases and J lost 3, with 12 bases in between. Germline CDR1 and CDR2: KGHSH and LQKENI. This clonotype was counted between two and nine times. The antigen remains unidentified. A universal primer site was incorporated via template switching, and the cDNA contained unique molecular identifiers. TCRdb re-called the 5' RACE reads with MiXCR, one entry per CDR3 protein. The table includes 500,000 or so distinct CDR3 sequences, roughly an eighth detected once. This sample was also put to use in a study of yellow fever vaccine responses in identical twins.

This receptor was taken from a woman in her late teens or twenties in good health. The sequenced sample consisted of CD4+ T cells sorted from blood. The J gene is TRBJ2-7, the V gene TRBV18; perhaps TRBD1 as D (6 bases). CDR3 sequence (DNA): TGTGCCAGCTCACCACCAGGGGGAATGGGCTACGAGCAGTACTTC. Translating it yields CASSPPGGMGYEQYF.